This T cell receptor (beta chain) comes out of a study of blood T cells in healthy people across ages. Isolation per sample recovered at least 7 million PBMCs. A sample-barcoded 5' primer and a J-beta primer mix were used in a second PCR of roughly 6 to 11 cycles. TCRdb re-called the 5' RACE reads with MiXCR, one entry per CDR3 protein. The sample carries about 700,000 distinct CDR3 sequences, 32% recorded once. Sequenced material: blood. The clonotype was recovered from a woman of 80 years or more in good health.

The CDR3 reads CAISESGTGRYTF. The CDR3 DNA is TGTGCCATCAGTGAGTCGGGGACAGGGAGATACACCTTC. V usage is TRBV10-3 and J usage is TRBJ1-2; 9 bases fit TRBD1. Germline V lookup: CDR1 ENHRY, CDR2 SYGVKD. This CDR3 region has 13 residues. Trimming took 0 bases from V and 11 from J; bases not matched to a gene: 4.